The 24 T cell receptor beta chains in this list originate from one sample, sequenced in a study of T cell responses to AZD1222 COVID-19 vaccine. Assay used: immunoSEQ multiplex PCR; TCRdb lists only in-frame clones, some missing. The sample holds approximately 120,000 clones, around 87% seen once. Sequenced here: peripheral blood, sampled on day 0 of AZD1222 vaccination. The receptors here all came from an adult in good health.

A few counts support this clone. V usage is TRBV3-1 (or the pseudogene TRBV3-2) and J usage is TRBJ1-6; a possible D gene is TRBD1 (5 bases). Per germline, CDR1 LGHDT and CDR2 YNNKEL (reference sequence). The CDR3 contains 13 residues. Between the trimmed V and J ends, which lost 0 bases and 11 bases, there was a span of 8 bases. CDR3 amino acids: CASSQEGQTPLHF. In DNA, the CDR3 is TGTGCCAGCAGCCAAGAGGGGCAGACACCCCTCCACTTT.

This clone came up once. The V call is TRBV7-2, the J call TRBJ2-1; TRBD2 agrees at 11 bases. The V segment lost 4 bases and the J segment 6 bases; nucleotides outside the gene matches: 11. The CDR3 totals 17 residues. Germline loops: CDR1 SGHTA, CDR2 FQGNSA. The DNA for the CDR3 is TGTGCCAGCAGCTACCACGGGACCGGGACTAGCGGCAATGAGCAGTTCTTC. Translated: CASSYHGTGTSGNEQFF.

The chain uses TRBV2 and TRBJ2-3; D is ambiguous. V lost 6 bases to trimming and J lost 5 bases, with 15 bases between them. The CDR3 totals 14 residues. Per germline, CDR1 SNHLY and CDR2 FYNNEI. The DNA for the CDR3 is TGTGCCAGCAGCTACTCTAGGGCAGTAGATACGCAGTATTTT. This sequence encodes CASSYSRAVDTQYF.

J is TRBJ2-5 and V is TRBV6-1, with D perhaps assigned TRBD1 or TRBD2 (6 bases each). Germline assignment: CDR1 MNHNS and CDR2 SASEGT. CDR3 length: 15 amino acids. Trimming pared 1 base from V and 5 bases from J, leaving 14 bases between. The CDR3 DNA is TGTGCCAGCAGTGAAGTGAGGGGGGCCGGGGAGACCCAGTACTTC. This encodes CASSEVRGAGETQYF.

This rearrangement joins TRBV6-2 or TRBV6-3 to TRBJ2-7; the D call may be TRBD1 or TRBD2 (5 bases each). In germline, CDR1 is MNHEY, CDR2 SVGEGT. V shed 4 bases and J shed 6 bases, with 10 bases lying between them. The CDR3 is 12 amino acids. The CDR3 loop is CASSSRDREQYF. The CDR3 region has the DNA TGTGCCAGCAGTTCCAGGGACCGCGAGCAGTACTTC.

The chain has TRBV28 and TRBJ2-3, with D perhaps matching TRBD2 (5 bases). This CDR3 contains 13 residues. Germline V gene sequence: CDR1 MDHEN, CDR2 SYDVKM. Trimming pared 6 bases from V and 4 bases from J, leaving 11 bases between. In nucleotides, the CDR3 is TGTGCCAGCAGCCAGAGGGTCCCAGATACGCAGTATTTT. This encodes CASSQRVPDTQYF. The full variable domain, with the rest looked up from reference TRBV28 and TRBJ2-3, is DVKVTQSSRYLVKRTGEKVFLECVQDMDHENMFWYRQDPGLGLRLIYFSYDVKMKEKGDIPEGYSVSREKKERFSLILESASTNQTSMYLCASSQRVPDTQYFGPGTRLTVL.

The rearrangement uses TRBV24-1 and TRBJ2-5; the match to TRBD2 covers 10 bases. Germline loops: CDR1 KGHDR, CDR2 SFDVKD. The CDR3 has 16 residues. J lost 1 base, V lost 3 bases, and 4 bases had no gene match. The CDR3 is CATSDASGGVQETQYF. The CDR3, as DNA: TGTGCCACCAGTGATGCTAGCGGGGGTGTCCAAGAGACCCAGTACTTC.

This rearrangement joins TRBV20-1 to TRBJ2-3; no firm D call. V dropped 0 bases and J dropped 12 bases, with 10 bases sitting between them. The germline gives CDR1 DFQATT, CDR2 SNEGSKA (reference sequence). The CDR3 runs to 11 residues. This chain's CDR3 is CSARDINLQYF. CDR3 DNA: TGCAGTGCTAGAGATATCAACCTTCAGTATTTT.

The chain has TRBV19 and TRBJ2-1, with 10 nucleotides matching TRBD2. V lost 6 bases and J lost 8; bases outside the gene matches: 7. The CDR3 has 14 amino acids. CDR1 and CDR2 (germline): LNHDA, SQIVND (reference sequence). The CDR3 spells CASRGLAGDYEQFF. The CDR3 DNA is TGTGCCAGTAGGGGCCTAGCGGGAGACTATGAGCAGTTCTTC. The whole variable domain, filled in from reference TRBV19 and TRBJ2-1, reads DGGITQSPKYLFRKEGQNVTLSCEQNLNHDAMYWYRQDPGQGLRLIYYSQIVNDFQKGDIAEGYSVSREKKESFPLTVTSAQKNPTAFYLCASRGLAGDYEQFFGPGTRLTVL.

The chain recombines TRBV6-5 with TRBJ2-3; 9 nucleotides align to TRBD2. Germline CDR1 reads MNHEY; CDR2 reads SVGAGI. V lost 2 bases to trimming and J lost 4 bases; unmatched junction nucleotides: 1. CDR3 length equals 14 residues. CDR3 residues: CASSYAGGADTQYF. CDR3 in DNA: TGTGCCAGCAGTTACGCGGGAGGGGCAGATACGCAGTATTTT.

The chain combines TRBV3-1 (or the pseudogene TRBV3-2) with TRBJ1-2; D unclear. Germline lookup yields CDR1 LGHDT and CDR2 YNNKEL (reference sequence). The CDR3 totals 13 residues. Trimming took 4 bases from V and 1 from J, leaving 7 bases between them. In DNA form, the CDR3 reads TGTGCCAGCAGCCGGGATATTAACTATGGCTACACCTTC. Translating gives CASSRDINYGYTF.

The rearrangement joins TRBV18 to TRBJ1-1, with unresolved D. Trimming took 3 bases from V and 0 from J, leaving 8 bases between them. CDR1 and CDR2 from the germline V gene are KGHSH and LQKENI. This CDR3 contains 14 residues. The CDR3 reads CASSPSSLNTEAFF. The CDR3 DNA is TGTGCCAGCTCACCGTCAAGTCTGAACACTGAAGCTTTCTTT.

The J gene is TRBJ2-5, the V gene TRBV18; D may be TRBD1 (5 bases). There are 16 residues in the CDR3. With 3 bases removed from V and 3 bases from J, the gap between germline ends came to 17 bases. Per the germline V gene, CDR1 is KGHSH and CDR2 is LQKENI. In DNA form, the CDR3 reads TGTGCCAGCTCACCCCCCCAGAGGTCCAGGGAAGAGACCCAGTACTTC. It is translated as CASSPPQRSREETQYF. The full variable domain, in which reference TRBV18 and TRBJ2-5 provide the parts outside the CDR3, is NAGVMQNPRHLVRRRGQEARLRCSPMKGHSHVYWYRQLPEEGLKFMVYLQKENIIDESGMPKERFSAEFPKEGPSILRIQQVVRGDSAAYFCASSPPQRSREETQYFGPGTRLLVL.

The chain employs TRBV27 and TRBJ1-1; no definite D call. Looked up from germline, CDR1 is MNHEY and CDR2 is SMNVEV (reference sequence). The V and J ends lost 6 bases and 0 bases respectively, with 8 bases between them. The length of the CDR3 is 13 residues. This CDR3 is CASSILMNTEAFF. Written as DNA, the CDR3 is TGTGCCAGCAGCATCCTGATGAACACTGAAGCTTTCTTT.

The chain is built from TRBV15 and TRBJ1-4, with a possible D match to TRBD1 (6 bases). The CDR3 sequence is 15 residues long. V lost 1 base and J 6 bases, leaving 12 bases between the germline ends. The germline gives CDR1 LNHNV, CDR2 YYDKDF (reference sequence). As DNA, the CDR3 is TGTGCCACCAGCAGAGCGGGGGCCGGTCATGAAAAACTGTTTTTT. Amino acids: CATSRAGAGHEKLFF.

The chain joins TRBV2 to TRBJ1-1, with D perhaps TRBD1 (5 bases). Per germline, CDR1 SNHLY and CDR2 FYNNEI. The V end lost 3 bases, the J end lost 8 bases, and 7 bases lay between the germline ends. This CDR3 comprises 11 residues. The CDR3 nucleotides are TGTGCCAGCAGTGAGGGGCCCGAAGCTTTCTTT. This sequence encodes CASSEGPEAFF.

This chain connects TRBV6-5 to TRBJ1-5; 7 nucleotides line up with TRBD1. The CDR3 has 15 residues. The trim removed 6 bases at V and 0 bases at J, leaving 5 bases unmatched. The germline gives CDR1 MNHEY, CDR2 SVGAGI. CDR3: CASSRTGDSNQPQHF. The DNA of the CDR3 is TGTGCCAGCAGCCGGACAGGAGATAGCAATCAGCCCCAGCATTTT.

The sample holds one count of this clone. The gene calls are TRBV11-2 and TRBJ1-3; TRBD1 matches at 7 bases. V lost 5 bases to trimming and J lost 0 bases; unmatched junction nucleotides: 7. Germline CDR1 and CDR2: SGHAT and FQNNGV. The CDR3 spans 16 residues. The CDR3 loop is CASSSYRGNSGNTIYF. The CDR3 DNA sequence: TGTGCCAGCAGCAGCTACAGGGGCAACTCTGGAAACACCATATATTTT.

This clone was recorded only once. The CDR3 region has the DNA TGTGCCAGCAGCCAAGAAGTGACTAGCGGGTCAGATACGCAGTATTTT. Residues: CASSQEVTSGSDTQYF. The genes are TRBV3-1 (or the pseudogene TRBV3-2) and TRBJ2-3, with 10 bases aligning to TRBD2. V lost 0 bases, J lost 4 bases, and 4 bases stayed unmatched. Germline V gene lookup returns CDR1 LGHDT and CDR2 YNNKEL (reference sequence). This CDR3 contains 16 residues.

The CDR3 protein is CASSYLGVSQPQHF. The CDR3 nucleotides are TGTGCCAGCAGTTACCTGGGGGTTAGTCAGCCCCAGCATTTT. The rearrangement uses TRBV6-2 or TRBV6-3 and TRBJ1-5, with a tentative D call TRBD1 (5 bases). Germline CDR1 reads MNHEY; CDR2 reads SVGEGT. With 2 bases removed from V and 6 bases from J, the gap between germline ends came to 11 bases. The CDR3 covers 14 residues.

This chain joins TRBV2 and TRBJ2-6; D is unresolved. This CDR3 spans 15 amino acids. V shed 5 bases and J shed 0 bases, with 8 bases lying between them. Germline loops: CDR1 SNHLY, CDR2 FYNNEI. The CDR3, as DNA: TGTGCCAGCAGTTATGACCACTCTGGGGCCAACGTCCTGACTTTC. It specifies CASSYDHSGANVLTF.

CDR3 bases: TGTGCCAGCAGCTACGGTCCTACCTCCTACAATGAGCAGTTCTTC. Its protein product is CASSYGPTSYNEQFF. This chain links TRBV5-6 with TRBJ2-1; D remains ambiguous. V was shortened by 3 bases and J by 0 bases, with 10 bases between the two germline ends. CDR3 size: 15 residues. The V gene's germline CDR1 is SGHDT and CDR2 YYEEEE.

V and J are TRBV6-5 and TRBJ1-2; D call uncertain. This CDR3 is 13 amino acids long. Trimming removed 7 bases at V and 1 base at J, with 10 bases between. From germline, CDR1 is MNHEY and CDR2 SVGAGI. CDR3 loop: CASTKNLNYGYTF. The CDR3 DNA sequence: TGTGCCAGCACCAAAAACCTTAACTATGGCTACACCTTC.

CDR3 in DNA: TGTGCCAGCAGATCCGGGACTAGCGGATACAATGAGCAGTTCTTC. This translates into CASRSGTSGYNEQFF. The chain couples TRBV2 to TRBJ2-1, with TRBD2 identical over 11 bases. Germline loops: CDR1 SNHLY, CDR2 FYNNEI. Trimming cost V 6 bases and J 4 bases; bases outside gene matches: 5. This CDR3 is built from 15 residues.